The 5 T cell receptor beta chains in this list originate from one sample, sequenced in a study of cytomegalovirus exposure and HLA in healthy donors. Profiling relied on immunoSEQ multiplex PCR, and the TCRdb table lists in-frame clones only, not all of them. The table has over 50,000 clones, 90% to 95% seen once. The sequenced sample consisted of PBMCs. The receptors here all came from a man aged 18 to 35 in good health and CMV-seropositive.

V usage is TRBV7-9 and J usage is TRBJ2-3; possibly TRBD2 for D (5 bases). The V end lost 3 bases, the J end lost 5 bases, and 9 bases lay between the germline ends. Germline loops: CDR1 SEHNR, CDR2 FQNEAQ (reference sequence). CDR3 length equals 13 residues. CDR3 protein: CASSFGAGDTQYF. The CDR3 bases are TGTGCCAGCAGCTTCGGTGCGGGAGATACGCAGTATTTT.

The rearrangement links TRBV6-5 to TRBJ2-4; the D gene is possibly TRBD1 (6 bases). The length of the CDR3 is 13 residues. The germline gives CDR1 MNHEY, CDR2 SVGAGI. Trimming took 4 bases from V and 4 from J, leaving 8 bases between them. The CDR3 region is CASSLDRKNIQYF. In DNA form, the CDR3 reads TGTGCCAGCAGTTTAGACAGGAAAAACATTCAGTACTTC.

This sequence joins TRBV5-1 and TRBJ2-3; TRBD2 matches at 16 bases. Germline loops: CDR1 SGHRS, CDR2 YFSETQ. This CDR3 has 20 residues. V lost 0 bases to trimming and J lost 5 bases; unmatched junction nucleotides: 12. This CDR3 is CASSLGSSGLAGGMQDTQYF. CDR3 in DNA: TGCGCCAGCAGCTTGGGTTCGTCGGGACTAGCGGGAGGGATGCAAGATACGCAGTATTTT.

The J gene is TRBJ1-4, the V gene TRBV2; perhaps TRBD1 as D (6 bases). Germline assignment: CDR1 SNHLY and CDR2 FYNNEI. Between the trimmed V and J ends, which lost 8 bases and 6 bases, there was a span of 19 bases. This CDR3 region has 15 residues. CDR3 DNA sequence: TGTGCCAGCCAGTCCCGGGACAATAGTTATGAAAAACTGTTTTTT. Its protein is CASQSRDNSYEKLFF.

The chain recombines TRBV19 with TRBJ1-2, with D possibly TRBD1 on 5 matching bases. The CDR3 is made up of 16 amino acids. V lost 0 bases to trimming and J lost 2 bases, with 13 bases between them. Germline values: CDR1 LNHDA, CDR2 SQIVND (reference sequence). The CDR3 DNA reads as TGTGCCAGTAGTATAGAGGCACAGGCGACCAACTATGGCTACACCTTC. It specifies CASSIEAQATNYGYTF.